The 5 T cell receptor beta chains presented below share a single source sample, sequenced in a study of blood T cell repertoires in COVID-19 (dated by TCRdb to 2018 to 2020). Receptor amplification or capture employed the immunoSEQ multiplex PCR assay. In its TCRdb copy, this immuneACCESS table keeps in-frame sequences only and misses some clones. Where compared with another copy, unresolved V genes explain less than half of these, and the others have no known cause. The sample includes 65,000 to 75,000 clones, with 80% observed a single time. The biggest ten clones account for roughly 12% of the sample. What was sequenced was peripheral blood. These receptors were taken from a human donor in a cohort sampled during active COVID-19.

The V and J genes are TRBV7-2 and TRBJ2-3; weak D call: TRBD2 (5 bases). V lost 1 base and J 0 bases, leaving 11 bases between the germline ends. The CDR3 covers 16 residues. Germline V gene lookup returns CDR1 SGHTA and CDR2 FQGNSA. This CDR3 reads CASSLGGSPSTDTQYF. DNA for the CDR3: TGTGCCAGCAGCTTAGGCGGGTCTCCTAGCACAGATACGCAGTATTTT.

V and J are TRBV7-9 and TRBJ1-6, with D tentatively TRBD1 (5 bases). The V gene lost 7 bases and the J gene lost 5 bases, with 12 bases spanning the gap. The CDR3 has 14 amino acids. CDR1 and CDR2 (germline): SEHNR, FQNEAQ (reference sequence). Here the CDR3 reads CASTGGANNSPLHF. The CDR3 region has the DNA TGTGCCAGCACCGGAGGGGCGAATAATTCACCCCTCCACTTT.

The chain uses TRBV7-2 and TRBJ1-2; 9 bases map to TRBD1. The germline V gene encodes CDR1 SGHTA and CDR2 FQGNSA. After removal of 3 bases from V and 6 bases from J, the junction contained 11 bases not matched to a gene. This CDR3 contains 16 residues. This chain's CDR3 is CASSFGTGTAKDGYTF. The CDR3 DNA is TGTGCCAGCAGCTTCGGGACAGGGACGGCAAAGGATGGCTACACCTTC.

The CDR3 sequence: CASSLSGYEQYF. The CDR3 coding sequence is TGTGCCAGCAGCTTATCAGGCTACGAGCAGTACTTC. This chain links TRBV7-9 with TRBJ2-7; D unclear. V dropped 2 bases and J dropped 3 bases, with 5 bases sitting between them. CDR1 is SEHNR and CDR2 is FQNEAQ in the germline V gene (reference sequence). The CDR3 totals 12 residues. Variable domain in full (rest from reference TRBV7-9 and TRBJ2-7): DTGVSQNPRHKITKRGQNVTFRCDPISEHNRLYWYRQTLGQGPEFLTYFQNEAQLEKSRLLSDRFSAERPKGSFSTLEIQRTEQGDSAMYLCASSLSGYEQYFGPGTRLTVT.

CDR3 coding DNA: TGTGCCAGCAGCCGAGCGGGCGAAGATACGCAGTATTTT. This encodes CASSRAGEDTQYF. The V gene is TRBV9, the J gene TRBJ2-3, with D possibly TRBD2 on 6 matching bases. Germline CDR1 SGDLS, CDR2 YYNGEE. This CDR3 has 13 residues. Trimming stripped 4 bases from V and 5 bases from J, with 11 bases between.